Following are 13 T cell receptor beta chains from one sample sequenced in a study of blood T cell repertoires in COVID-19. Measured with immunoSEQ multiplex PCR; TCRdb has only the in-frame clones, and not every one. Of about 150,000 clones detected, approximately 83% appear once; the ten largest clones hold about 29%. The sequenced sample was peripheral blood. The receptors come from an older woman with acute or convalescent COVID-19.

The chain uses TRBV10-3 and TRBJ1-5; D is possibly TRBD1 (5 bases). CDR1 and CDR2 (germline): ENHRY, SYGVKD. V shed 0 bases and J shed 4 bases, with 13 bases lying between them. The CDR3 loop spans 16 amino acids. In nucleotides, the CDR3 is TGTGCCATCAGTGAGTCGGCAGGGTCTCTAAATCAGCCCCAGCATTTT. It specifies CAISESAGSLNQPQHF.

The chain links TRBV19 to TRBJ1-1; D might be TRBD1 (5 bases). The CDR3 is 15 residues long. Germline assignment: CDR1 LNHDA and CDR2 SQIVND (reference sequence). V was trimmed by 4 bases and J by 5 bases, leaving 17 bases between them. CDR3 in amino acids: CASSTALGARTEAFF. For the CDR3, the DNA is TGTGCCAGTAGTACAGCGTTAGGGGCTCGGACTGAAGCTTTCTTT.

The chain links TRBV2 to TRBJ1-2; D remains ambiguous. The V end lost 7 bases, the J end lost 4 bases, and 7 bases lay between the germline ends. Germline values: CDR1 SNHLY, CDR2 FYNNEI. The CDR3 length is 11 residues. CDR3 coding DNA: TGTGCCAGCACCGCGGCCTATGGCTACACCTTC. It codes for CASTAAYGYTF. The full variable domain, completed using reference TRBV2 and TRBJ1-2, is EPEVTQTPSHQVTQMGQEVILRCVPISNHLYFYWYRQILGQKVEFLVSFYNNEISEKSEIFDDQFSVERPDGSNFTLKIRSTKLEDSAMYFCASTAAYGYTFGSGTRLTVV.

The V and J genes are TRBV18 and TRBJ1-5; D unclear. V was pared by 5 bases and J by 1 base, with 6 bases between. Looked up from germline, CDR1 is KGHSH and CDR2 is LQKENI. The CDR3 covers 13 residues. The CDR3, as DNA: TGTGCCAGCTCAGGAGGGAGCAATCAGCCCCAGCATTTT. Translated, it gives CASSGGSNQPQHF.

Note on this clone: At one end, the junction sequence differs from germline, possibly due to a read error. V is TRBV6-1 and J is TRBJ2-5, with 8 bases aligning to TRBD2. The CDR3 is 15 amino acids. The germline gives CDR1 MNHNS, CDR2 SASEGT. This CDR3 is CASCEDGGAGETQYF. The CDR3 nucleotides read TGTGCCAGCTGTGAGGACGGGGGGGCCGGGGAGACCCAGTACTTC.

This clone appeared a few times. The rearrangement uses TRBV19 and TRBJ1-5, with no clear D. The CDR3 has 14 residues. Germline CDR1 is LNHDA and CDR2 is SQIVND (reference sequence). V lost 7 bases to trimming and J lost 3 bases, with 13 bases between them. CDR3 in DNA: TGTGCCAGTACCGACGGGTACAACAATCAGCCCCAGCATTTT. It yields the protein CASTDGYNNQPQHF.

The chain has TRBV27 and TRBJ1-2; the D gene is possibly TRBD1 (6 bases). V was shortened by 7 bases and J by 4 bases, with 13 bases between the two germline ends. This CDR3 spans 13 amino acids. CDR1 MNHEY and CDR2 SMNVEV come from the germline V gene (reference sequence). CDR3 residues: CASTGGGAYGYTF. CDR3 DNA: TGTGCCAGCACGGGCGGGGGCGCCTATGGCTACACCTTC.

The chain carries TRBV6-5 and TRBJ2-7, with 7 bases identical to TRBD2. V dropped 7 bases and J dropped 2; count of bases not matched to a gene: 5. Germline V gives CDR1 MNHEY, CDR2 SVGAGI. The length of the CDR3 is 13 residues. CDR3 nucleotide sequence: TGTGCCAGCACTGCGGGGGACCCCTACGAGCAGTACTTC. Protein product: CASTAGDPYEQYF.

The chain uses TRBV5-1 and TRBJ1-1, with 9 bases lining up with TRBD1. V was clipped by 4 bases and J by 6 bases; unmatched bases: 10. Germline V gene lookup returns CDR1 SGHRS and CDR2 YFSETQ. This CDR3 region has 15 residues. The CDR3: CASSPGTGKAAEAFF. CDR3 in DNA: TGCGCCAGCAGCCCCGGGACAGGGAAAGCCGCTGAAGCTTTCTTT.

In this sample, this clone turned up a few times. This sample also contains other DNA sequences that code for the same CDR3. The rearrangement uses TRBV15 and TRBJ1-3; TRBD1 is a possible D gene (6 bases). V lost 1 base to trimming and J lost 2 bases, with 9 bases between them. This CDR3 has 15 amino acids. Per the germline V gene, CDR1 is LNHNV and CDR2 is YYDKDF (reference sequence). The CDR3 coding sequence is TGTGCCACCAGCAGAGTAGGGGGGGCTGGAAACACCATATATTTT. Translating gives CATSRVGGAGNTIYF.

The rearrangement links TRBV19 to TRBJ2-1; weak D call: TRBD1 (6 bases). V was cut by 1 base and J by 0 bases, with 10 bases left in between. The germline V gene has CDR1 LNHDA and CDR2 SQIVND (reference sequence). The CDR3 has 16 amino acids. CDR3: CASSIVQGSSYNEQFF. In DNA, the CDR3 is TGTGCCAGTAGTATAGTGCAGGGGAGCTCCTACAATGAGCAGTTCTTC.

This clone was recorded only once. The genes are TRBV5-1 and TRBJ2-6; D might be TRBD2 (6 bases). Germline loops: CDR1 SGHRS, CDR2 YFSETQ. Trimming pared 4 bases from V and 0 bases from J, leaving 20 bases between. The CDR3 runs to 19 residues. CDR3: CASSRRGGTTSSGANVLTF. The CDR3 DNA is TGCGCCAGCAGCCGGAGGGGCGGGACGACATCCTCTGGGGCCAACGTCCTGACTTTC.

On this clone itself: Germline and junction disagree at one end, which may indicate a read error. The chain is built from TRBV7-9 and TRBJ1-2, with 9 positions matching TRBD1. The CDR3 is made up of 15 amino acids. From germline, CDR1 is SEHNR and CDR2 FQNEAQ (reference sequence). In DNA form, the CDR3 reads TGTGCTAGCAGCAGAGCCGTCGACAGGGGGGCTGGCTACACCTTC. Translating gives CASSRAVDRGAGYTF.